This entry lists 6 T cell receptor beta chains sequenced from one sample in a study of spatial heterogeneity in lung cancer. What these receptors recognize is not known. TCRdb redid the calling of the 5' RACE reads with MiXCR, one entry per CDR3 protein. The repertoire consists of thousands of distinct CDR3 sequences, with approximately 5.5% occurring once and the leading ten covering over 20%. General study points: Within tumors, counts of expanded alpha and beta TCRs tracked tumor mutation counts.

Sample time point: sample taken at primary tumor resection. The sequencing used lung tumor tissue, collected at surgery. Receptors originate from a female donor with early-stage non-small cell lung cancer.

The chain recombines TRBV20-1 with TRBJ2-3; 15 nucleotides agree with TRBD2. The germline V gene has CDR1 DFQATT and CDR2 SNEGSKA (reference sequence). The CDR3 has 16 amino acids. V was clipped by 3 bases and J by 3 bases; unmatched bases: 4. Written as DNA, the CDR3 is TGCAGTGCTAGGAGGACTAGCGGGAGGGCTACAGATACGCAGTATTTT. Translated: CSARRTSGRATDTQYF.

The table lists this clonotype with many counts. The chain is built from TRBV11-2 and TRBJ2-3, with D hard to call. Germline lookup yields CDR1 SGHAT and CDR2 FQNNGV. CDR3 size: 15 residues. V was cut by 0 bases and J by 4 bases, with 11 bases left in between. The CDR3 nucleotides are TGTGCCAGCAGCTTAGATGGGGTAGCCTCAGATACGCAGTATTTT. This encodes CASSLDGVASDTQYF.

This clonotype was counted at least ten times. The chain links TRBV27 to TRBJ2-7; 12 bases map to TRBD1. This CDR3 is built from 15 residues. The V segment lost 5 bases and the J segment 12 bases; nucleotides outside the gene matches: 14. The germline V gene has CDR1 MNHEY and CDR2 SMNVEV (reference sequence). CDR3 in DNA: TGTGCCAGCAGTCCAAACCCCGGGACAGGGGGCTGGTTGTACTTC. Amino acids: CASSPNPGTGGWLYF.

In this sample, this clonotype turned up many times. V usage is TRBV3-1 and J usage is TRBJ1-5, with 9 bases aligning to TRBD1. Germline loops: CDR1 LGHDT, CDR2 YNNKEL (reference sequence). There are 16 residues in the CDR3. V trimming: 3 bases; J trimming: 3 bases; junction bases outside the gene matches: 6. The CDR3 sequence: CASSQGGTGNNQPQHF. The DNA of the CDR3 is TGTGCCAGCAGCCAGGGCGGGACAGGGAACAATCAGCCCCAGCATTTT.

This clonotype was seen many times. The rearrangement links TRBV4-3 to TRBJ2-2; D is possibly TRBD1 or TRBD2 (6 bases each). Per the germline V gene, CDR1 is LGHNA and CDR2 is YSLEER. V lost 1 base and J lost 8, with 17 bases in between. This CDR3 is 16 amino acids long. CDR3 sequence: CASSQGGTGAIGELFF. The CDR3 DNA is TGCGCCAGCAGCCAAGGGGGCACGGGGGCCATAGGGGAGCTGTTTTTT.

In this sample, this clonotype turned up many times. This chain uses TRBV10-3 with TRBJ1-1; no clear D. The V gene's germline CDR1 is ENHRY and CDR2 SYGVKD. Trimming shortened V by 10 bases and J by 0 bases, and 18 bases separated the two germline ends. The CDR3 is 15 amino acids. The CDR3 sequence is CATTPGPGVNTEAFF. The CDR3 DNA reads as TGTGCCACCACCCCGGGCCCCGGAGTGAACACTGAAGCTTTCTTT.